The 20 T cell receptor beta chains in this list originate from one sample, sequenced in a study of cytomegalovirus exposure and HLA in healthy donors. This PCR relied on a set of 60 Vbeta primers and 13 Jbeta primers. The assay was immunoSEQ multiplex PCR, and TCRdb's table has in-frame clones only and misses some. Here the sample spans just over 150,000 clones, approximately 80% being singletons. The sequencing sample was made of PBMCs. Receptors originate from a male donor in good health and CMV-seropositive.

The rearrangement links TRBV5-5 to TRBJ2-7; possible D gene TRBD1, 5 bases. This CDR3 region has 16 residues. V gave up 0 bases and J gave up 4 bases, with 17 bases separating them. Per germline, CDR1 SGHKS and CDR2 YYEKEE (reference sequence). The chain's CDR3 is CASSLEGQALLYEQYF. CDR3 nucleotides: TGTGCCAGCAGCTTGGAGGGGCAGGCTCTCCTATACGAGCAGTACTTC.

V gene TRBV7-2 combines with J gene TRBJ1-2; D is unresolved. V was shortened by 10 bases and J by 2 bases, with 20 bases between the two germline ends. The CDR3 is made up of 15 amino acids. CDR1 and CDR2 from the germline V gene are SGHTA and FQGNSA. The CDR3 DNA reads TGTGCCAAACGGAGGGTAGGCAATATGAACTATGGCTACACCTTC. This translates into CAKRRVGNMNYGYTF.

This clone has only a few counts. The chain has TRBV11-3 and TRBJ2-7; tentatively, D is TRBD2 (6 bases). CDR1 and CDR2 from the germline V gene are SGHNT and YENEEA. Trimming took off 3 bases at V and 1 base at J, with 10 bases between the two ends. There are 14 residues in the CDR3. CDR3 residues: CASSFAGRSYEQYF. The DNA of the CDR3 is TGTGCCAGCAGCTTCGCCGGGAGATCCTACGAGCAGTACTTC.

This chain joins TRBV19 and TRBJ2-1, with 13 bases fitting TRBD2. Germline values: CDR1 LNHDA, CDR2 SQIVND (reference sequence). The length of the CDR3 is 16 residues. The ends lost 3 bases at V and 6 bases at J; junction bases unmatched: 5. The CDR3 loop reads CASSMSGTSGTNEQFF. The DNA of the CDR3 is TGTGCCAGTAGTATGTCTGGGACTAGCGGGACCAATGAGCAGTTCTTC.

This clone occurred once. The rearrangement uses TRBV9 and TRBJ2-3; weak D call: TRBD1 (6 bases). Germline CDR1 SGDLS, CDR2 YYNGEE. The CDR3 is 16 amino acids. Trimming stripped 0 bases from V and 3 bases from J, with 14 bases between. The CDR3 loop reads CASSVGGPYLTDTQYF. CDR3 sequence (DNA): TGTGCCAGCAGCGTAGGGGGGCCATATCTAACAGATACGCAGTATTTT.

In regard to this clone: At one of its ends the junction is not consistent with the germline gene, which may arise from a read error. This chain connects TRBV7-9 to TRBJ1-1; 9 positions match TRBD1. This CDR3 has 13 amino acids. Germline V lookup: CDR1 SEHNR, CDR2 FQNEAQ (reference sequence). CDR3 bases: TGTTCCAGCAGCTTCGGACAGGGGCCCGAAGCTTTCTTT. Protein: CSSSFGQGPEAFF.

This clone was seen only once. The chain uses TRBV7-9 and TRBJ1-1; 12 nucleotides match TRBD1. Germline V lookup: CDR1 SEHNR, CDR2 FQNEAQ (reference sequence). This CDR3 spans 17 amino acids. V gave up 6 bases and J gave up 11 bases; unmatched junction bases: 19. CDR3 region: CASRSGDRGLVGGLAFF. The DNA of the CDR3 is TGTGCCAGCAGATCCGGGGACAGGGGGCTGGTTGGCGGCTTGGCTTTCTTT.

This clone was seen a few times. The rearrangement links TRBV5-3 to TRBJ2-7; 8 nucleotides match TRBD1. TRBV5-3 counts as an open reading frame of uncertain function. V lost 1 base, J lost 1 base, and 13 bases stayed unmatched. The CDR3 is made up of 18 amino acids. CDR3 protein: CARSLNNSGTGISYEQYF. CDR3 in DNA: TGTGCCAGAAGCTTGAACAACTCCGGGACAGGAATTTCCTACGAGCAGTACTTC.

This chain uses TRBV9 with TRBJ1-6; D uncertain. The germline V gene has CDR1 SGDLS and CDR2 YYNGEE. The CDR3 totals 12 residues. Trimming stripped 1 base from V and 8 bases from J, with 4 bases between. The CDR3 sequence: CASSVSDSPLHF. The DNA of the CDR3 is TGTGCCAGCAGCGTAAGCGATTCACCCCTCCACTTT. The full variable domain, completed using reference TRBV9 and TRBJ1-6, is DSGVTQTPKHLITATGQRVTLRCSPRSGDLSVYWYQQSLDQGLQFLIQYYNGEERAKGNILERFSAQQFPDLHSELNLSSLELGDSALYFCASSVSDSPLHFGNGTRLTVT.

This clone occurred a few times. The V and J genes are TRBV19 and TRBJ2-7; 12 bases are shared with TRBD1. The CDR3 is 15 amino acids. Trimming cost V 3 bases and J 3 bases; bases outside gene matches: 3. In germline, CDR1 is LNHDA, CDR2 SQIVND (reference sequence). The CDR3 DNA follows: TGTGCCAGTAGTATGGGACAGGGGGCTTTCTACGAGCAGTACTTC. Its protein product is CASSMGQGAFYEQYF.

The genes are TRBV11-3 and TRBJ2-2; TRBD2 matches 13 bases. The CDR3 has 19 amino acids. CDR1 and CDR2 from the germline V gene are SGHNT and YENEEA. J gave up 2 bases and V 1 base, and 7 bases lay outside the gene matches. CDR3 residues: CASSLALGLAGENTGELFF. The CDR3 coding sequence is TGTGCCAGCAGCTTAGCTTTAGGACTAGCGGGAGAAAACACCGGGGAGCTGTTTTTT.

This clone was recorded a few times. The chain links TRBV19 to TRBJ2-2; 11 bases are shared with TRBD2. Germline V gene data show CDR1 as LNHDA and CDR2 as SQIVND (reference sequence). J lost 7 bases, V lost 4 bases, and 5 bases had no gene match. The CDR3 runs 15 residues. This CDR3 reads CASSSGLAGGGELFF. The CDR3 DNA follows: TGTGCCAGTAGTAGCGGACTAGCGGGTGGCGGGGAGCTGTTTTTT.

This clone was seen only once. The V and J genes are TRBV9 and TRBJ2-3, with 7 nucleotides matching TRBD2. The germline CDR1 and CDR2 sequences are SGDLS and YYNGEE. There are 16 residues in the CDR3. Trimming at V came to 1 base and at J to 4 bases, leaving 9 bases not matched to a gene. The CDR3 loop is CASSVNSGFSADTQYF. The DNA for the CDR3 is TGTGCCAGCAGCGTAAATAGCGGGTTCAGTGCAGATACGCAGTATTTT.

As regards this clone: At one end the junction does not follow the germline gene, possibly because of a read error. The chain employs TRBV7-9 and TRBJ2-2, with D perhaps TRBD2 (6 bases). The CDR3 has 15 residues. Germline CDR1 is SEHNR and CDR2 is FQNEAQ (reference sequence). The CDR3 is CSSRRPGLNTGELFF. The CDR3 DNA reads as TGTTCCAGCAGGAGACCGGGACTCAACACCGGGGAGCTGTTTTTT.

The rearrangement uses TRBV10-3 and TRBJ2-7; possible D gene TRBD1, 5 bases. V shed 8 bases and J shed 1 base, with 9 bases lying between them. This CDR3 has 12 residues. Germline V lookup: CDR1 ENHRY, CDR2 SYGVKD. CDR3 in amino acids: CAIATGSYEQYF. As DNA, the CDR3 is TGTGCCATCGCCACAGGTTCCTACGAGCAGTACTTC.

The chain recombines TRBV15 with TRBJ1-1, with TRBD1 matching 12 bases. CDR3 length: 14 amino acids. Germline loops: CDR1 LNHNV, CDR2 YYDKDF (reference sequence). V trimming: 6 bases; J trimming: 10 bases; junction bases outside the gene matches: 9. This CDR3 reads CATSGTGQGAVAFF. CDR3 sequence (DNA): TGTGCCACCAGTGGTACGGGACAGGGGGCGGTAGCTTTCTTT.

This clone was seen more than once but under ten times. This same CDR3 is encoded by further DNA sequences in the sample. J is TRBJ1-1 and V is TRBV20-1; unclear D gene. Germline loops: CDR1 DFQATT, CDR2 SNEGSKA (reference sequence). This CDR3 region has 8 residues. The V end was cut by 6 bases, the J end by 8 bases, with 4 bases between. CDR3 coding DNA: TGCAGTGCCTCCGAAGCTTTCTTT. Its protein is CSASEAFF.

Here the CDR3 reads CASSEGGGELFF. CDR3 sequence (DNA): TGTGCCAGCAGCGAGGGAGGCGGGGAGCTGTTTTTT. V and J are TRBV6-4 and TRBJ2-2; TRBD2 might be the D (6 bases). The CDR3 sequence is 12 residues long. Germline CDR1 reads MRHNA; CDR2 reads SNTAGT. Trimming took 6 bases from V and 7 from J, leaving 9 bases between them.

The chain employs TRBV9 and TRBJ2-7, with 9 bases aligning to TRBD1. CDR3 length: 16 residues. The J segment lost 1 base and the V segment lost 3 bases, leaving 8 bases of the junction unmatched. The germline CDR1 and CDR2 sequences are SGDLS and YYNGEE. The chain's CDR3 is CASSAGGGTGSYEQYF. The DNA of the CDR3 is TGTGCCAGCAGCGCCGGTGGAGGGACAGGGTCCTACGAGCAGTACTTC.

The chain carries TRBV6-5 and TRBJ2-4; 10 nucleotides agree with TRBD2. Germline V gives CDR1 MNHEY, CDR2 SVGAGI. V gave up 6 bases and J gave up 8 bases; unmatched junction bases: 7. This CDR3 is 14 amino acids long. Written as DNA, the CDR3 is TGTGCCAGCAGAACCTCTAGCGGGAGAGACATTCAGTACTTC. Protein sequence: CASRTSSGRDIQYF.